The 3 T cell receptor beta chains below all came from one sample that was sequenced in a study of CD8+ T cells in alopecia areata. Once sorted, CD4+ cells from several patients yielded CD25+CD127- cells. The sequencing template was cDNA reverse transcribed from extracted RNA. Clones were read by immunoSEQ multiplex PCR, and TCRdb kept only the in-frame ones, dropping some. Found here are 35,000 or so clones, less than 55% of them singletons; the top ten hold roughly 1.8%. The sample taken for sequencing was CD4+ Tregs sorted from blood. Every receptor here comes from a human donor with alopecia areata.

This clone was seen a handful of times. This chain uses TRBV7-2 with TRBJ1-1; 8 bases agree with TRBD1. V lost 1 base, J lost 4 bases, and 5 bases stayed unmatched. This CDR3 region has 15 residues. CDR1 is SGHTA, CDR2 FQGNSA, per germline. CDR3 bases: TGTGCCAGCAGCTTAGGGACAGGGAGTGCCACTGAAGCTTTCTTT. Its protein product is CASSLGTGSATEAFF. The full variable domain, its missing parts supplied by reference TRBV7-2 and TRBJ1-1, is GAGVSQSPSNKVTEKGKDVELRCDPISGHTALYWYRQSLGQGLEFLIYFQGNSAPDKSGLPSDRFSAERTGGSVSTLTIQRTQQEDSAVYLCASSLGTGSATEAFFGQGTRLTVV.

A word on this clone: Other nucleotide sequences in the sample specify the same CDR3. CDR3 protein: CASSSQGGQPQHF. The CDR3 DNA reads as TGTGCCAGCAGCTCTCAGGGAGGTCAGCCCCAGCATTTT. The chain couples TRBV7-2 to TRBJ1-5, with D possibly matching TRBD1 (5 bases). Deletions cut 4 bases from V and 6 bases from J, with 10 bases between. The CDR3 contains 13 residues. Germline CDR1 is SGHTA and CDR2 is FQGNSA.

This rearrangement joins TRBV15 to TRBJ1-5; 8 nucleotides agree with TRBD1. V lost 5 bases and J lost 9; bases outside the gene matches: 12. From germline, CDR1 is LNHNV and CDR2 YYDKDF (reference sequence). The CDR3 runs 15 residues. DNA of the CDR3: TGTGCCACCAGCCCAGGGGGCAGGGGCACATGGCCCCAGCATTTT. Translating it yields CATSPGGRGTWPQHF.